This T cell receptor (beta chain) originates from a study of OX40 agonist ivuxolimab in advanced cancers. Only in-frame clones appear in the TCRdb table, and some are missing; sequencing was by immunoSEQ multiplex PCR. The sample consists of roughly 57,000 clones, 65% to 90% of them appearing once. CDR1 is MNHEY, CDR2 SVGAGI, per germline. Trimming took off 2 bases at V and 7 bases at J, with 13 bases between the two ends. The CDR3 totals 14 residues. The chain is built from TRBV6-5 and TRBJ2-3; D perhaps matches TRBD1 (7 bases). The specimen was CD4+ or CD8+ T cells sorted from blood, collected in a trial of the OX40 agonist ivuxolimab. The receptor's source is an adult with an advanced solid tumor such as melanoma, head and neck, liver or kidney cancer. The CDR3 reads CASSYGGGMNTQYF. In nucleotides, the CDR3 is TGTGCCAGCAGTTACGGAGGGGGCATGAATACGCAGTATTTT.